Following are 9 T cell receptor beta chains from one sample sequenced in a study of blood T cell repertoires in COVID-19. The data were produced by immunoSEQ multiplex PCR, yet TCRdb's version contains in-frame clones alone and is incomplete. The sample yields 45,000 to 50,000 clones, about 90% seen once. Sequencing was performed on peripheral blood. These receptors came from a man aged 50 to 59 with acute or convalescent COVID-19.

This rearrangement joins TRBV2 to TRBJ2-5, with a tentative D call TRBD2 (5 bases). Germline values: CDR1 SNHLY, CDR2 FYNNEI. CDR3 size: 13 residues. Trimming took 6 bases from V and 2 from J, leaving 10 bases between them. The CDR3: CASRTDWQETQYF. CDR3 DNA sequence: TGTGCCAGCAGGACGGACTGGCAAGAGACCCAGTACTTC.

This rearrangement joins TRBV29-1 to TRBJ1-1; unclear D gene. The germline CDR1 and CDR2 sequences are SQVTM and ANQGSEA. This CDR3 has 14 amino acids. Trimming left V 3 bases short and J 5 bases short, with 16 bases between. CDR3 region: CSVDGVLERTEAFF. The CDR3 nucleotides are TGCAGCGTTGATGGCGTGTTGGAGAGGACTGAAGCTTTCTTT.

The chain is built from TRBV27 and TRBJ2-1; 7 bases match TRBD1. The V and J ends lost 2 bases and 0 bases, in that order; junction bases with no gene match: 13. Germline V CDR1 and CDR2: MNHEY, SMNVEV (reference sequence). This CDR3 region has 19 residues. CDR3 loop: CASSLRQGVVVRSYNEQFF. As DNA, the CDR3 is TGTGCCAGCAGTTTACGGCAGGGGGTAGTAGTTCGCTCCTACAATGAGCAGTTCTTC.

V gene TRBV7-2 combines with J gene TRBJ1-2; 7 bases align to TRBD1. The CDR3 covers 15 residues. Germline V CDR1 and CDR2: SGHTA, FQGNSA. The V segment lost 0 bases and the J segment 2 bases; nucleotides outside the gene matches: 3. The CDR3 bases are TGTGCCAGCAGCTTAGCCCCGGGACAGAACTATGGCTACACCTTC. This codes for CASSLAPGQNYGYTF.

V is TRBV11-2 and J is TRBJ2-1, with 7 bases that match TRBD2. The germline CDR1 and CDR2 sequences are SGHAT and FQNNGV. CDR3 length equals 17 residues. V was clipped by 5 bases and J by 0 bases; unmatched bases: 10. CDR3 residues: CASSRLGGGNSYNEQFF. CDR3 nucleotide sequence: TGTGCCAGCAGCCGTCTCGGCGGGGGAAACTCCTACAATGAGCAGTTCTTC.

The chain employs TRBV11-1 and TRBJ2-7; no reliable D call. V was trimmed by 4 bases and J by 6 bases, leaving 19 bases between them. Germline V CDR1 and CDR2: SGHAT, FQDESV (reference sequence). This CDR3 contains 15 residues. The CDR3 DNA reads as TGTGCCAGCAGCTGGTCGGTATCCTCTGTCGCCGAGCAGTACTTC. It specifies CASSWSVSSVAEQYF.

This chain links TRBV7-9 with TRBJ2-2; TRBD2 agrees at 9 bases. CDR1 is SEHNR, CDR2 FQNEAQ, per germline (reference sequence). The trim removed 1 base at V and 2 bases at J, leaving 5 bases unmatched. The CDR3 loop spans 17 amino acids. The CDR3 nucleotides read TGTGCCAGCAGCTTAGGTGTGACTAGCGGTAACACCGGGGAGCTGTTTTTT. Translating gives CASSLGVTSGNTGELFF. The full variable domain, completed using reference TRBV7-9 and TRBJ2-2, is DTGVSQNPRHKITKRGQNVTFRCDPISEHNRLYWYRQTLGQGPEFLTYFQNEAQLEKSRLLSDRFSAERPKGSFSTLEIQRTEQGDSAMYLCASSLGVTSGNTGELFFGEGSRLTVL.

This clone was recorded a few times. The chain is built from TRBV4-3 and TRBJ1-4; no reliable D call. Trimming shortened V by 4 bases and J by 8 bases, and 14 bases separated the two germline ends. CDR1 LGHNA and CDR2 YSLEER come from the germline V gene. The CDR3 extends over 14 amino acids. The CDR3 sequence is CASSPPGSREKLFF. The CDR3 DNA reads as TGCGCCAGCAGCCCCCCCGGGAGCCGCGAAAAACTGTTTTTT.

The chain combines TRBV5-1 with TRBJ2-2, with 11 bases matching TRBD2. Trimming at V came to 4 bases and at J to 4 bases, leaving 9 bases not matched to a gene. Germline lookup yields CDR1 SGHRS and CDR2 YFSETQ. The CDR3 is made up of 17 amino acids. The CDR3 sequence: CASSIDPGLAVTGELFF. The CDR3 nucleotides read TGCGCCAGCAGCATTGATCCGGGACTAGCGGTCACCGGGGAGCTGTTTTTT.